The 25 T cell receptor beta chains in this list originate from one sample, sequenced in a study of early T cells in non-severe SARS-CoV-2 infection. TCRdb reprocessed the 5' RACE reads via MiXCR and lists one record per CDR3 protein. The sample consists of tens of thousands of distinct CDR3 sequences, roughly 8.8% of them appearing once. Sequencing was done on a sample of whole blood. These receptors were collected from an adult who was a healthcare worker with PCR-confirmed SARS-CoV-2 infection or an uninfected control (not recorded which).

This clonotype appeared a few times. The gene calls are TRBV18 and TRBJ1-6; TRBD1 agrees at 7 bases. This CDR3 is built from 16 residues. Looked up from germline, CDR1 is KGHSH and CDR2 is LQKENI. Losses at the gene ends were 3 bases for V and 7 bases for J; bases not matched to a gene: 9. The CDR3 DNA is TGTGCCAGCTCACCTAATTCCGGGACAGCGAATTCACCCCTCCACTTT. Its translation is CASSPNSGTANSPLHF.

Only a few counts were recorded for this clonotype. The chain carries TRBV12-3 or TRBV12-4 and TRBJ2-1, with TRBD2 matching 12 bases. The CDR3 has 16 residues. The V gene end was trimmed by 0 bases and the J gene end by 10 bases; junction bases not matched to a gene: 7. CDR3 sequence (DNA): TGTGCCAGCAGTTTAGCGGTACTAGCGGGGGGCCACGAGCAGTTCTTC. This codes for CASSLAVLAGGHEQFF.

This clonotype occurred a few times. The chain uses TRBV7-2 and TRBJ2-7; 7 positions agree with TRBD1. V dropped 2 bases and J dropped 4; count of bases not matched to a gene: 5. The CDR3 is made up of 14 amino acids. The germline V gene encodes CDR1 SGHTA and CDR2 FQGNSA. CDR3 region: CASSLKTGPYEQYF. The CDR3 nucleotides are TGTGCCAGCAGCTTAAAGACAGGGCCATACGAGCAGTACTTC.

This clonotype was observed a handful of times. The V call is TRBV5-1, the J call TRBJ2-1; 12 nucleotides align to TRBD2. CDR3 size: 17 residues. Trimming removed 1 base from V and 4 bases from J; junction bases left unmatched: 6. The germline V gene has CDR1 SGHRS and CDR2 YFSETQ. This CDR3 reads CASSLPALAGGYNEQFF. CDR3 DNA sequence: TGCGCCAGCAGCTTGCCCGCACTAGCGGGGGGATACAATGAGCAGTTCTTC.

In DNA form, the CDR3 reads TGTGCCTGGAGTGTAATAGCGCTAACCTACGAGCAGTACTTC. This translates into CAWSVIALTYEQYF. The rearrangement uses TRBV30 and TRBJ2-7, with a tentative D call TRBD2 (5 bases). Germline V gene sequence: CDR1 GTSNPN, CDR2 SVGIG (reference sequence). This CDR3 comprises 14 residues. Trimming removed 0 bases from V and 2 bases from J, with 11 bases in between.

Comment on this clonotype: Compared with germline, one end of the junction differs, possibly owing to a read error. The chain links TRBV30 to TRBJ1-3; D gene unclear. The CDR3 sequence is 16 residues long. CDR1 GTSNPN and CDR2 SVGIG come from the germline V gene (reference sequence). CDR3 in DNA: TGTGCCTGGAGTATGGAACCGCTGGGCTCTGAAAACACCATATATTTT. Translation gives CAWSMEPLGSENTIYF.

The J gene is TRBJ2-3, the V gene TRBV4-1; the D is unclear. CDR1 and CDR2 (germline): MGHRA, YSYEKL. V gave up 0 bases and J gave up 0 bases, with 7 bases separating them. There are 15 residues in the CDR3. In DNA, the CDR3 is TGCGCCAGCAGCCAAGAGGCTTTCAGCACAGATACGCAGTATTTT. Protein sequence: CASSQEAFSTDTQYF.

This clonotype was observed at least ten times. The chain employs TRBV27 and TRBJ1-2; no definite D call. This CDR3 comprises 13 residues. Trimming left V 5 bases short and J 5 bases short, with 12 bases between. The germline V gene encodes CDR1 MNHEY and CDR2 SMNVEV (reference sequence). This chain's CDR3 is CASSHGRRYGYTF. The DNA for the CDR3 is TGTGCCAGCAGTCACGGTCGTCGGTATGGCTACACCTTC.

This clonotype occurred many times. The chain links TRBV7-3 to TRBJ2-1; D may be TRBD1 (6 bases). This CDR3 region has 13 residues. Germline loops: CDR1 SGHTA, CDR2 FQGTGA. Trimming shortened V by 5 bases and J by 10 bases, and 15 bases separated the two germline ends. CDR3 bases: TGTGCCAGCAGCACCCCCGAGGGGGACGAGCAGTTCTTC. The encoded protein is CASSTPEGDEQFF.

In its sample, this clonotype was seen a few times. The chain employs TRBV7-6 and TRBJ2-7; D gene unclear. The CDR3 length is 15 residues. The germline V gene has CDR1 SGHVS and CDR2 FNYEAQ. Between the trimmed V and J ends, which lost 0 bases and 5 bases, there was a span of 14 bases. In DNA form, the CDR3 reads TGTGCCAGCAGCTTAGCAGGGAACTCCCCTGACGAGCAGTACTTC. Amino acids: CASSLAGNSPDEQYF. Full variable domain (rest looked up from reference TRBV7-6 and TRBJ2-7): GAGVSQSPRYKVTKRGQDVALRCDPISGHVSLYWYRQALGQGPEFLTYFNYEAQQDKSGLPNDRFSAERPEGSISTLTIQRTEQRDSAMYRCASSLAGNSPDEQYFGPGTRLTVT.

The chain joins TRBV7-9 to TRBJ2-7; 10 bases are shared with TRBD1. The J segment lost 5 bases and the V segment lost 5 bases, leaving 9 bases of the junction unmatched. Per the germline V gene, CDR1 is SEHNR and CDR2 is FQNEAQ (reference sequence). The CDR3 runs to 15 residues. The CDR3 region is CASSTAGDRGHEQYF. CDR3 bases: TGTGCCAGCAGCACAGCCGGGGACAGGGGCCACGAGCAGTACTTC.

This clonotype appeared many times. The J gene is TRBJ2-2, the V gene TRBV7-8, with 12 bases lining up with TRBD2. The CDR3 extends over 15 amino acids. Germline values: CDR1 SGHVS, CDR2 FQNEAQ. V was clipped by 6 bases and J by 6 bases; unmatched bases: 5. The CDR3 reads CASSPSGGAAGELFF. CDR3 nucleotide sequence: TGTGCCAGCAGTCCTAGCGGGGGGGCAGCCGGGGAGCTGTTTTTT.

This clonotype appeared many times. CDR3 sequence: CAIGPGQSTDTQYF. In DNA, the CDR3 is TGTGCCATCGGACCGGGACAGAGCACAGATACGCAGTATTTT. This chain uses TRBV10-3 with TRBJ2-3; 7 bases match TRBD1. After removal of 8 bases from V and 0 bases from J, the junction contained 5 bases not matched to a gene. Germline assignment: CDR1 ENHRY and CDR2 SYGVKD. The CDR3 is 14 residues long.

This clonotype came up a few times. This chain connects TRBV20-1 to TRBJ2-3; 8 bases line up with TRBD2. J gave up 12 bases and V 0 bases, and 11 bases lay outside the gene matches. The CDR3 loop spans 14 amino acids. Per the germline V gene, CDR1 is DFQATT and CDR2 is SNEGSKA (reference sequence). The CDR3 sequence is CSARDDNGGAAQYF. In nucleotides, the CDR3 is TGCAGTGCTAGAGATGATAACGGGGGGGCGGCCCAGTATTTT.

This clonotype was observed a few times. The CDR3 spells CASSLGVSQPQHF. In nucleotides, the CDR3 is TGTGCCAGCAGCTTAGGGGTTAGTCAGCCCCAGCATTTT. This chain joins TRBV5-4 and TRBJ1-5; a possible D gene is TRBD1 (5 bases). The germline CDR1 and CDR2 sequences are SGHNT and YYREEE (reference sequence). The V end lost 2 bases, the J end lost 6 bases, and 9 bases lay between the germline ends. This CDR3 region has 13 residues.

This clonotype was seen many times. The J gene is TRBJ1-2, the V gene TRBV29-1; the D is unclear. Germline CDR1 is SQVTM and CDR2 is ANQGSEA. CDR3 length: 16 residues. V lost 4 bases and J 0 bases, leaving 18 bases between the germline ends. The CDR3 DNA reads TGCAGCGTTGTCCGTCTTGCCAGCTTAGCTAACTATGGCTACACCTTC. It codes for CSVVRLASLANYGYTF.

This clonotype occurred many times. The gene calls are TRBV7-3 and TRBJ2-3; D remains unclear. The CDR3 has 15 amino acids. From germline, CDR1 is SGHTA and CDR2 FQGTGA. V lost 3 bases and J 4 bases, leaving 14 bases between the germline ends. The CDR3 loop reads CASSLSPGSSDTQYF. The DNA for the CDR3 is TGTGCCAGCAGCTTGAGCCCGGGCTCGTCAGATACGCAGTATTTT.

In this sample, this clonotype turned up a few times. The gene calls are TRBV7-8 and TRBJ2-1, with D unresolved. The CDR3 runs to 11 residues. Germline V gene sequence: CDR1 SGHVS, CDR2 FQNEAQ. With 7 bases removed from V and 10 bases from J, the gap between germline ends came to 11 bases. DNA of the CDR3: TGTGCCAGCACCCTTAATAACGAGCAGTTCTTC. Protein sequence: CASTLNNEQFF.

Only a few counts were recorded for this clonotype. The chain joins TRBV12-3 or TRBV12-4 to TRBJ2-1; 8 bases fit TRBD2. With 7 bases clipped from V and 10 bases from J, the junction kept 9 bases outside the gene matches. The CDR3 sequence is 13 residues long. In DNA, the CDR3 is TGTGCCAGCACCGCAGGGAGGACTAGCGAGCAGTTCTTC. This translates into CASTAGRTSEQFF.

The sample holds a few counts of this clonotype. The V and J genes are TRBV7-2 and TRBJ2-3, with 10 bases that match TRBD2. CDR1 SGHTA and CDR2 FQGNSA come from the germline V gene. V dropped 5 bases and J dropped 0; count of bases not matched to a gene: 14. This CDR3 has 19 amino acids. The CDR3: CASSPGTSVSGSSTDTQYF. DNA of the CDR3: TGTGCCAGCAGCCCTGGGACTAGCGTCTCCGGGTCTAGCACAGATACGCAGTATTTT. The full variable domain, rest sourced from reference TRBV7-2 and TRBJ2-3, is GAGVSQSPSNKVTEKGKDVELRCDPISGHTALYWYRQSLGQGLEFLIYFQGNSAPDKSGLPSDRFSAERTGGSVSTLTIQRTQQEDSAVYLCASSPGTSVSGSSTDTQYFGPGTRLTVL.

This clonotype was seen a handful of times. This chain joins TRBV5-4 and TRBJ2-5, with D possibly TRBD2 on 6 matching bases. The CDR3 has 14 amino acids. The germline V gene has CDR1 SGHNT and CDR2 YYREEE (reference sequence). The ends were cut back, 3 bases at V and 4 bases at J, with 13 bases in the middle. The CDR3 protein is CASSSQFGGETQYF. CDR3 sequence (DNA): TGTGCCAGCAGCTCACAATTCGGGGGAGAGACCCAGTACTTC.

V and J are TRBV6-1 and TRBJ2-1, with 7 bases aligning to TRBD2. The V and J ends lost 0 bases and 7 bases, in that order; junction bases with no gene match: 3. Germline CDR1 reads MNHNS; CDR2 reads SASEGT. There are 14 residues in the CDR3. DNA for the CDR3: TGTGCCAGCAGTGAAGCGCGGGGGTATAATGAGCAGTTCTTC. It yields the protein CASSEARGYNEQFF.

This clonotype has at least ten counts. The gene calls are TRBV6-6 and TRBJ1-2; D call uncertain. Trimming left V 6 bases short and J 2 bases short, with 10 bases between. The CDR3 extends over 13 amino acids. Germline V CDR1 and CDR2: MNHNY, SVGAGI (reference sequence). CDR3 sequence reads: CASSKDGNYGYTF. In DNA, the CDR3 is TGTGCCAGCAGCAAGGACGGGAACTATGGCTACACCTTC.

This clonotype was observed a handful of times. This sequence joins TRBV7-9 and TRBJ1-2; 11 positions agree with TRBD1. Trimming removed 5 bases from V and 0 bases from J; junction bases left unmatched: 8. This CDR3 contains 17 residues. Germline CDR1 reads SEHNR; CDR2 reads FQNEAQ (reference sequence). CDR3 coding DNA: TGTGCCAGCAGCCCGACCCGGGGACAGGGGGCTAACTATGGCTACACCTTC. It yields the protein CASSPTRGQGANYGYTF.

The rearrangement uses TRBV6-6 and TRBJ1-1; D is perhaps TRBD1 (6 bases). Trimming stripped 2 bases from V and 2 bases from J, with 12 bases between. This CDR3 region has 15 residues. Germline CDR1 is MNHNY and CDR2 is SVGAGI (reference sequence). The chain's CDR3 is CASSYRGHPNTEAFF. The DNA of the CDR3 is TGTGCCAGCAGTTACCGGGGACACCCAAACACTGAAGCTTTCTTT.